This TCR beta chain was found in a study of vaccination effects on CD4 cells after COVID-19 (dated 2022 in TCRdb). Notes on the research overall: Participants received two doses of either the BNT162b2 or the mRNA-1273 mRNA SARS-CoV-2 vaccine. Pre-vaccine samples were drawn from a couple of convalescent patients 16 days and one week before the first dose, at 142 and 148 days after COVID-19 diagnosis. SARS-CoV-2 spike-specific CD4+ TCR repertoires were compared before and after mRNA vaccination in COVID-19 convalescent patients and in infection-naive vaccine recipients. The full study included ten to eleven COVID-19 convalescent patients and several SARS-CoV-2-naive healthy vaccine recipients. Cultures from other donors in the study were sequenced with the Oncomine TCR Beta short-read assay on an Illumina iSeq 100. The research as a whole found: Only a small number of convalescent patients were included, and no early post-infection timepoints were available, which limited the study. Among convalescent patients, the spike-reactive repertoire after vaccination was made up mainly of new vaccine-induced clones that were largely distinct from the clones induced by infection. Marked clonal contraction was observed in both infection-induced and vaccine-induced clones at late post-vaccination timepoints, consistent with waning T cell responses.

Note on this clone: No antigen is known for it. No qualities accompany the bases; no much larger clone lies one base away.

In the ViraFEST assay, PBMC were stimulated with viral peptide pools, and antigen-specific CD4+ T cell clonotypes were then identified by expansion using TCR sequencing. After 10 days of culture, CD4+ T cells were isolated with the EasySep CD4+ T cell isolation kit. Convalescent patients had PCR-confirmed SARS-CoV-2 infection between March and December 2020, before Alpha, Beta and Delta variants emerged in the United States. Each well held 2 million to 2.5 million PBMC cultured in IMDM containing around 5% human AB serum, around 9.3 IU/ml IL-2 and gentamicin, along with 10 ug/ml peptides. For the negative control culture condition, an HIV-1 Nef peptide pool was used. Half of the culture medium was replaced with fresh IL-2-containing medium on days 3 and 7. Unless noted otherwise, every peptide stimulation condition was grown in triplicate wells. PBMC were separated from whole blood using Ficoll-Paque Plus gradient centrifugation and were then either cryopreserved at -140C or used fresh. The QIAamp micro DNA kit was used to extract genomic DNA from the cultured CD4+ T cells.

The library was built by means of the immunoSEQ multiplex PCR assay. DNA from the cultured and isolated CD4+ T cells underwent TCR beta CDR3 sequencing. Turning to the authors' computational methods: Non-productive TCR sequences were discarded, and reads were trimmed to the CDR3 region, with only CDR3s of 7 or more amino acids retained. Antigen-specific clonotypes were identified using the MANAFEST web app by comparison of expansion in peptide wells against reference cultures. To be called positive, a clone needed expansion at FDR<0.05 compared with the reference and with all other wells, an odds ratio greater than 5, and a frequency greater than 0.1% in two replicate wells. A clonotype was defined as cross-reactive if the clonotype was significantly expanded both in SARS-CoV-2 spike wells and in at least one common cold coronavirus spike condition. Using the stringdist R package, CDR3 similarity was measured by Levenshtein distance, and unrooted trees were constructed with ape in R 3.6.1. The table was pulled from immuneACCESS by TCRdb, which kept in-frame rearrangements only. Such tables lose some clones; where checked, under half of the loss comes from unresolved V genes, and the rest has no known cause. The V and J calls and clone size come from that table; D and trimming were worked out from the DNA. Counted in this sample were 70,000 or so clones; over 65% of them appeared once. In total, the top ten clones hold around 5% of the sample.

The germline V gene (reference sequence) yields SEHNR for CDR1 and FQNEAQ for CDR2. Inclusive of the bounding cysteine and phenylalanine, the CDR3 is 15 residues long. The DNA shown is the 45-base CDR3, in frame from base 1. V is reduced by 1 base and J by 1 base, leaving a spacing of 10 bases between them. This clonotype was obtained from a human donor who had a prior SARS-CoV-2 infection. This receptor chain uses TRBV7-9 and TRBJ1-2; too little of a D gene remains to name it. The sequencing here drew on CD4+ T cells from PBMCs cultured with HIV peptides, taken before COVID-19 vaccination. In the paper's terms, the cell subset or site label means: HIV-1 Nef peptide pool negative control/reference culture. The CDR3 reads CASSLVSANNYGYTF. In nucleotide form, the sequence is TGTGCCAGCAGCTTAGTTTCAGCCAATAACTATGGCTACACCTTC.